Many counts were recorded for the clone carrying this T cell receptor (beta chain). The data were obtained in a study of spatial heterogeneity in lung cancer. Time point here: sample taken at primary tumor resection. TCRdb redid the calling of the 5' RACE reads with MiXCR, one entry per CDR3 protein. The sample lists roughly 39,000 distinct CDR3 sequences, roughly 8% occurring once. The receptor was isolated from a male donor with early-stage non-small cell lung cancer. The sample here was PBMCs, taken at surgery.

CDR3 region: CSVEAGGKDTQYF. The CDR3 bases are TGCAGCGTTGAAGCGGGGGGGAAAGATACGCAGTATTTT. The chain has TRBV29-1 and TRBJ2-3; 8 nucleotides align to TRBD2. This CDR3 is built from 13 residues. Per the germline V gene, CDR1 is SQVTM and CDR2 is ANQGSEA. With 1 base clipped from V and 5 bases from J, the junction kept 2 bases outside the gene matches.